The clone carrying this T cell receptor (beta chain) was seen a single time. The entry originates in a study of PD-L1 blockade in urothelial cancer. Time point in this sample: pretreatment peripheral blood. In germline, CDR1 is LNHDA, CDR2 SQIVND (reference sequence). With V trimmed by 5 bases and J by 8 bases, 5 bases remained unmatched. The CDR3 has 15 amino acids. The method was immunoSEQ multiplex PCR; TCRdb's version includes in-frame clones alone and lacks a portion of them. The sample carries tens of thousands of clones, about 88% recorded once. The starting material was PBMCs, obtained around atezolizumab (anti-PD-L1) treatment. The V and J genes are TRBV19 and TRBJ2-2; 13 nucleotides line up with TRBD2. The receptor's source is a donor over 35 with urothelial cancer. The CDR3 nucleotides are TGTGCCAGTAGTCGGACTAGCGGGAGTCTTGGGGAGCTGTTTTTT. Amino acid sequence: CASSRTSGSLGELFF.